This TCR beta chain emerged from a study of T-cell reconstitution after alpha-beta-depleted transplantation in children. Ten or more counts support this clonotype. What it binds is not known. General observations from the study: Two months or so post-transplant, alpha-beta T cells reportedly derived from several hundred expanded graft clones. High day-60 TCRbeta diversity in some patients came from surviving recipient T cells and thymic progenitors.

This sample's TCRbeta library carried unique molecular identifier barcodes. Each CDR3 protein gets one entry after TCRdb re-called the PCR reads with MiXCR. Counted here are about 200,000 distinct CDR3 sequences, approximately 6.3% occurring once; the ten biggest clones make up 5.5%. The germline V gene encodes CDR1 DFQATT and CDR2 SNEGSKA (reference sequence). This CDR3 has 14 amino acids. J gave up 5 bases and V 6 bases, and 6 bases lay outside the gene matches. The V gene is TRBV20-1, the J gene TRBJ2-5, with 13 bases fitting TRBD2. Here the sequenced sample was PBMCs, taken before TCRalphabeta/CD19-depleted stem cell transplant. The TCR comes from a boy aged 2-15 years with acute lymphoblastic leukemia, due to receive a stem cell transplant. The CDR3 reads CSAVTSGGMETQYF. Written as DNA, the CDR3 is TGCAGTGCGGTGACTAGCGGGGGGATGGAGACCCAGTACTTC.